The rows below give T cell receptor beta chains drawn from one sample of a study of cytomegalovirus exposure and HLA in healthy donors. The repertoire was sequenced with immunoSEQ multiplex PCR; TCRdb's copy has only in-frame clones and lacks some. The sample lists under 70,000 clones; about 80% were seen once. Sample: PBMCs. The origin of the receptors is a man aged 50-60 years in good health and CMV-seronegative. The CDR3 runs from the conserved cysteine through the conserved F or W. The D gene is left open where the match is weak. Size values are once, few and many counts, or a class for expanded clones, and some rows have none.

cdr3_aa,cdr3_nt,v_call,d_call,clone_size,j_call
CASSPLLISGNQPQHF,TGTGCCAGCAGTCCCTTACTGATTTCCGGCAATCAGCCCCAGCATTTT,TRBV28,.,.,TRBJ1-5
CASSTDSIEAFF,TGTGCCAGCAGTACGGACAGCATCGAAGCTTTCTTT,TRBV6-5,.,.,TRBJ1-1
CASSRGVQGAGYEQYF,TGTGCCAGCAGCCGAGGGGTACAGGGGGCTGGATACGAGCAGTACTTC,TRBV7-8,TRBD1,.,TRBJ2-7
CASRNRDGYTF,TGTGCCAGCAGGAACAGGGATGGCTACACCTTC,TRBV6-5,.,.,TRBJ1-2
CASSQQGSSYEQYF,TGTGCCAGCAGTCAACAGGGGAGCTCCTACGAGCAGTACTTC,TRBV27,TRBD1,.,TRBJ2-7
CATSSFGVGAGNTIYF,TGTGCCACCAGCAGCTTCGGGGTCGGGGCTGGAAACACCATATATTTT,TRBV15,.,few,TRBJ1-3
CASSWHTTHYEQYF,TGTGCCAGCAGCTGGCACACCACCCACTACGAGCAGTACTTC,TRBV5-5,.,.,TRBJ2-7
CASSPQLGTVEQFF,TGTGCCAGCTCACCCCAATTGGGGACAGTTGAGCAGTTCTTC,TRBV18,TRBD1,.,TRBJ2-1
CASSFQGGPRETQYF,TGTGCCAGCAGCTTTCAGGGGGGCCCCCGAGAGACCCAGTACTTC,TRBV7-2,.,.,TRBJ2-5
CASSVAADTQYF,TGTGCCAGCAGCGTGGCGGCAGATACGCAGTATTTT,TRBV9,.,.,TRBJ2-3
CATREWTGPPNQPQHF,TGTGCCACCAGGGAGTGGACAGGGCCCCCCAATCAGCCCCAGCATTTT,TRBV15,TRBD1,.,TRBJ1-5
CASNARTEFYNEQFF,TGTGCCAGCAATGCCCGGACAGAATTCTATAATGAGCAGTTCTTC,TRBV27,.,.,TRBJ2-1
CSVVDTNTGELFF,TGCAGCGTCGTTGACACAAACACCGGGGAGCTGTTTTTT,TRBV29-1,.,.,TRBJ2-2
CASSSGLAGGPSTDTQYF,TGCGCCAGCAGCTCGGGACTAGCGGGGGGGCCAAGCACAGATACGCAGTATTTT,TRBV5-1,TRBD2,.,TRBJ2-3
CASSYQATNEKLFF,TGTGCCAGCAGTTACCAGGCAACTAATGAAAAACTGTTTTTT,TRBV6-6,.,few,TRBJ1-4
CASTTDRDLRGYTF,TGTGCCAGCACAACTGACAGGGATTTGCGCGGCTACACCTTC,TRBV19,TRBD1,.,TRBJ1-2
CASSSFQGSTEAFF,TGTGCCAGCTCAAGTTTTCAGGGAAGCACTGAAGCTTTCTTT,TRBV18,.,.,TRBJ1-1
CASSAVTGREQYF,TGTGCCAGCAGTGCCGTGACAGGGCGCGAGCAGTACTTC,TRBV6-1,TRBD1,.,TRBJ2-7
CASSPRGGTEAFF,TGTGCCAGCAGCCCCCGGGGAGGGACTGAAGCTTTCTTT,TRBV7-6,.,.,TRBJ1-1
CASSLSGTSGALQETQYF,TGTGCCAGCAGCTTATCCGGGACTAGCGGGGCCCTCCAAGAGACCCAGTACTTC,TRBV7-8,TRBD2,.,TRBJ2-5
CASRTELLNTEAFF,TGTGCCAGCAGGACAGAACTATTGAACACTGAAGCTTTCTTT,TRBV2,.,.,TRBJ1-1
CASAGWADTQYF,TGTGCCAGTGCGGGTTGGGCAGATACGCAGTATTTT,TRBV19,.,.,TRBJ2-3
CASSLLRQSNQPQHF,TGTGCCAGCAGCTTGCTGAGACAGAGCAATCAGCCCCAGCATTTT,TRBV5-8,.,.,TRBJ1-5
CASSLVQALDTEAFF,TGCGCCAGCAGCTTGGTACAGGCTCTGGACACTGAAGCTTTCTTT,TRBV5-1,.,.,TRBJ1-1